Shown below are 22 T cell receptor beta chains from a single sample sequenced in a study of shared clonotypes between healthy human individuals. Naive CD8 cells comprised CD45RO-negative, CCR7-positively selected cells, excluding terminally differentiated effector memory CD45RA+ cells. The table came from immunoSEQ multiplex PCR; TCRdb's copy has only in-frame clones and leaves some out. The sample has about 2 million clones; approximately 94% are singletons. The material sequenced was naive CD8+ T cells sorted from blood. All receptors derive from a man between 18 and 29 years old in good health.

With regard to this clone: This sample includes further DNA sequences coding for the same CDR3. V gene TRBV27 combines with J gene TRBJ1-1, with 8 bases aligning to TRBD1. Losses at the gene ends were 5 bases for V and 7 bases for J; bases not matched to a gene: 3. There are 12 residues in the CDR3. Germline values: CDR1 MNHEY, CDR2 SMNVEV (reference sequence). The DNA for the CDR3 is TGTGCCAGCAGTCTCGGACAGGGTGAAGCTTTCTTT. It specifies CASSLGQGEAFF.

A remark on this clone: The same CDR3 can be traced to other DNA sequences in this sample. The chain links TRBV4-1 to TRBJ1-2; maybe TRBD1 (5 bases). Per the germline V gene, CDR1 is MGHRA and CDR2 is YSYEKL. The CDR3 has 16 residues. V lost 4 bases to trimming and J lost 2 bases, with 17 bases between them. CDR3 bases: TGCGCCAGCAGCCTAATGAAGGGGCCCGGGAACTATGGCTACACCTTC. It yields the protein CASSLMKGPGNYGYTF.

The CDR3 protein is CASSPLTLSETQYF. DNA of the CDR3: TGTGCCAGCAGCCCCCTCACACTATCGGAGACCCAGTACTTC. This chain joins TRBV7-2 and TRBJ2-5, with D hard to call. Trimming shortened V by 5 bases and J by 5 bases, and 15 bases separated the two germline ends. Germline V gene lookup returns CDR1 SGHTA and CDR2 FQGNSA. CDR3 length: 14 residues.

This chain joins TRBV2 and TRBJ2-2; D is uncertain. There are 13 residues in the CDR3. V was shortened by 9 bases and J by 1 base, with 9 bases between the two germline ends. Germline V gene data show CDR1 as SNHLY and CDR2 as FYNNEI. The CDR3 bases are TGTGCCAGACGCAGGCTGAACACCGGGGAGCTGTTTTTT. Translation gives CARRRLNTGELFF.

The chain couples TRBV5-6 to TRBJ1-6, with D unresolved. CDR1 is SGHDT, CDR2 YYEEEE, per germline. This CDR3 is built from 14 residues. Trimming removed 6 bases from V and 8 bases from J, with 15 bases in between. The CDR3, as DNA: TGTGCCAGCACCCTAGTCAGGTCGGATTCACCCCTCCACTTT. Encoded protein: CASTLVRSDSPLHF.

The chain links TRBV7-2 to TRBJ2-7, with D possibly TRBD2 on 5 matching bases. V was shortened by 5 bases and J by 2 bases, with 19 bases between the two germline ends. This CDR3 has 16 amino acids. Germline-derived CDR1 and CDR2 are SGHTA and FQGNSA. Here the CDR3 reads CASSPPAVAHAYEQYF. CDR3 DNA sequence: TGTGCCAGCAGCCCACCCGCGGTAGCGCACGCCTACGAGCAGTACTTC.

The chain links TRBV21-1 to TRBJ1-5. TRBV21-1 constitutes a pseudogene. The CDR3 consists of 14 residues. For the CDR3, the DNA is TGTGCCAGCAGCCTTGATAGGGGCAATCAGCCCCAGCATTTT. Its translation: CASSLDRGNQPQHF.

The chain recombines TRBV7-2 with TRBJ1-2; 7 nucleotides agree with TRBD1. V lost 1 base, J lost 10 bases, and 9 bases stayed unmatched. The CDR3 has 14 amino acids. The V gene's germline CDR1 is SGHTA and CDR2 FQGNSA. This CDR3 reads CASSLGQGNVAYTF. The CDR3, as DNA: TGTGCCAGCAGCTTAGGACAGGGAAATGTAGCCTACACCTTC.

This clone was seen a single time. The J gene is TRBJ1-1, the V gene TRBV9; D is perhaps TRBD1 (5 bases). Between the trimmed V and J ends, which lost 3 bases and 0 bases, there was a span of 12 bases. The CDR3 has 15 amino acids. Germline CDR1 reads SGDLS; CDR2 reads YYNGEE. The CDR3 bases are TGTGCCAGCAGCGCACAAGGGGCGATGAACACTGAAGCTTTCTTT. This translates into CASSAQGAMNTEAFF. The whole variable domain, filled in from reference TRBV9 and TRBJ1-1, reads DSGVTQTPKHLITATGQRVTLRCSPRSGDLSVYWYQQSLDQGLQFLIQYYNGEERAKGNILERFSAQQFPDLHSELNLSSLELGDSALYFCASSAQGAMNTEAFFGQGTRLTVV.

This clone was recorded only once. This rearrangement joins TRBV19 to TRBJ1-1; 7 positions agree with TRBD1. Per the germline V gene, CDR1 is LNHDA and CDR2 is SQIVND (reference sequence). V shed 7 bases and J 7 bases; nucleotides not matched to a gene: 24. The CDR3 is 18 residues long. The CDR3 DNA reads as TGTGCCAGTATGTCCCTAGGGGACAGCCCGCCTGGCGAGGGTGAAGCTTTCTTT. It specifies CASMSLGDSPPGEGEAFF.

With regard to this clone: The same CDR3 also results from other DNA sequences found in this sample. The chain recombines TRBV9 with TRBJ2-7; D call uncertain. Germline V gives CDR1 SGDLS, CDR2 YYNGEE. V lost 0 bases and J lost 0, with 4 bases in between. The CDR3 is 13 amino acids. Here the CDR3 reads CASSVAGSYEQYF. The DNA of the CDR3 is TGTGCCAGCAGCGTAGCGGGCTCCTACGAGCAGTACTTC.

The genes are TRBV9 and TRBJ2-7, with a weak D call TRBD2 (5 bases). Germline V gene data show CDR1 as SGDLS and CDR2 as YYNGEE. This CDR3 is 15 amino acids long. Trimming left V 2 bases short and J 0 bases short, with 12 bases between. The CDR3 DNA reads TGTGCCAGCAGCGTCACTGGCGGGCTCTCCTACGAGCAGTACTTC. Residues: CASSVTGGLSYEQYF.

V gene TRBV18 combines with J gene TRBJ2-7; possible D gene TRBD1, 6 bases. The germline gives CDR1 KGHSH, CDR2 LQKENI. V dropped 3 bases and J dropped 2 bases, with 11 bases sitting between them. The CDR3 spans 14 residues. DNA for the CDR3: TGTGCCAGCTCACCGGACACAGGGACCTACGAGCAGTACTTC. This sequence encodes CASSPDTGTYEQYF.

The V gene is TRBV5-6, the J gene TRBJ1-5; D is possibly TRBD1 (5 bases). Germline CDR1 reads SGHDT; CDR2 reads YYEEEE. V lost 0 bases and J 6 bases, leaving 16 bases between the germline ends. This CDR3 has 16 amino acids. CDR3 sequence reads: CASSLGDASGGQPQHF. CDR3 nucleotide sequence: TGTGCCAGCAGCTTGGGGGACGCATCAGGTGGTCAGCCCCAGCATTTT. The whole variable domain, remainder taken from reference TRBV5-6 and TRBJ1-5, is DAGVTQSPTHLIKTRGQQVTLRCSPKSGHDTVSWYQQALGQGPQFIFQYYEEEERQRGNFPDRFSGHQFPNYSSELNVNALLLGDSALYLCASSLGDASGGQPQHFGDGTRLSIL.

This CDR3 is CASSLGQALPYSNQPQHF. DNA of the CDR3: TGTGCCAGCAGCTTAGGACAGGCGTTACCTTATAGCAATCAGCCCCAGCATTTT. The genes are TRBV5-6 and TRBJ1-5; the match to TRBD1 covers 7 bases. Germline V gene data show CDR1 as SGHDT and CDR2 as YYEEEE. The V and J ends lost 2 bases and 0 bases, in that order; junction bases with no gene match: 11. CDR3 length equals 18 residues.

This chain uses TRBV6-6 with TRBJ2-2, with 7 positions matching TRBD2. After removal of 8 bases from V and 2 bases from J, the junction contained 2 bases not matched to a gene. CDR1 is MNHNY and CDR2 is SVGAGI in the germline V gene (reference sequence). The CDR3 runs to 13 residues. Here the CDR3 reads CASGAGNTGELFF. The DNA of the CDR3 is TGTGCCAGCGGAGCGGGAAACACCGGGGAGCTGTTTTTT.

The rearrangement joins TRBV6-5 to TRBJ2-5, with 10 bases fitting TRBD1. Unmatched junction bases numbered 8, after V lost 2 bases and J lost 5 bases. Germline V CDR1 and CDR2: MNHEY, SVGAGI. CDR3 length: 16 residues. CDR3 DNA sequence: TGTGCCAGCAGTTACGGAGACAGGGGGCGGGAGGAGACCCAGTACTTC. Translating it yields CASSYGDRGREETQYF.

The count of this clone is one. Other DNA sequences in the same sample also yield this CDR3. CDR3 protein: CASSPRDSTYEQYF. The CDR3, as DNA: TGTGCCAGCAGCCCCCGGGACAGCACCTACGAGCAGTACTTC. The V call is TRBV5-4, the J call TRBJ2-7, with TRBD1 identical over 7 bases. After removal of 4 bases from V and 2 bases from J, the junction contained 6 bases not matched to a gene. Per the germline V gene, CDR1 is SGHNT and CDR2 is YYREEE (reference sequence). The CDR3 is 14 residues long.

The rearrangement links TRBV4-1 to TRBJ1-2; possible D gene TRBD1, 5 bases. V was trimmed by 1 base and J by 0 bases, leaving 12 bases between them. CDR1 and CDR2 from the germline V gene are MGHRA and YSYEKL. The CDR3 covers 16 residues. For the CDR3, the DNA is TGCGCCAGCAGCCAAGGGACACGGGAAGCTAACTATGGCTACACCTTC. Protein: CASSQGTREANYGYTF.

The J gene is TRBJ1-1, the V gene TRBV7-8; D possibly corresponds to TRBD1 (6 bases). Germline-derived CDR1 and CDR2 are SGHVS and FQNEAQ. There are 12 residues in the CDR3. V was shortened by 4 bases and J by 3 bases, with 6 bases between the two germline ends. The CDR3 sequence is CASSYRDTEAFF. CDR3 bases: TGTGCCAGCAGCTACAGGGACACTGAAGCTTTCTTT.

The CDR3: CASSLKTSGGYNEQFF. CDR3 in DNA: TGCGCCAGCAGCTTGAAGACTAGCGGGGGCTACAATGAGCAGTTCTTC. The rearrangement joins TRBV5-1 to TRBJ2-1, with 12 bases that match TRBD2. Germline V gives CDR1 SGHRS, CDR2 YFSETQ. The length of the CDR3 is 16 residues. Trimming cost V 1 base and J 3 bases; bases outside gene matches: 2. Combining the CDR3 with reference TRBV5-1 and TRBJ2-1 gives the whole variable domain KAGVTQTPRYLIKTRGQQVTLSCSPISGHRSVSWYQQTPGQGLQFLFEYFSETQRNKGNFPGRFSGRQFSNSRSEMNVSTLELGDSALYLCASSLKTSGGYNEQFFGPGTRLTVL.

CDR3 sequence (DNA): TGTGCCAGCAGCCCGACTAGCGGCTACGAGCAGTACTTC. Protein: CASSPTSGYEQYF. V usage is TRBV6-5 and J usage is TRBJ2-7, with 9 nucleotides matching TRBD2. The CDR3 extends over 13 amino acids. Germline assignment: CDR1 MNHEY and CDR2 SVGAGI. V lost 6 bases to trimming and J lost 3 bases; unmatched junction nucleotides: 3.